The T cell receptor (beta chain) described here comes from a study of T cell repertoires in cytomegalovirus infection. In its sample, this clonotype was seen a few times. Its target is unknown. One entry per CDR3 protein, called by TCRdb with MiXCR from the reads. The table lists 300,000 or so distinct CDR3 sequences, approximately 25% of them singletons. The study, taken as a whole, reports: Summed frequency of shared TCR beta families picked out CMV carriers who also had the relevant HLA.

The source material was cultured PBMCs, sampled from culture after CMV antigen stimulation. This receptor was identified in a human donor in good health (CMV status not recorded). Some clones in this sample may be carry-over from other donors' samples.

The CDR3 loop is CASSPGTSGLVRQFF. The CDR3 coding sequence is TGTGCCAGTAGCCCCGGGACTAGCGGGCTCGTTAGGCAGTTCTTC. This chain joins TRBV19 and TRBJ2-1, with TRBD2 identical over 12 bases. The J segment lost 12 bases and the V segment lost 6 bases, leaving 12 bases of the junction unmatched. Germline lookup yields CDR1 LNHDA and CDR2 SQIVND (reference sequence). CDR3 length: 15 amino acids.